This entry lists 13 T cell receptor beta chains sequenced from one sample in a study of cytomegalovirus exposure and HLA in healthy donors. The PCR made use of 60 Vbeta and 13 Jbeta primers. Sequenced by immunoSEQ multiplex PCR; TCRdb stores in-frame clones only, minus some. The top ten hold roughly 5.4% of the sample, which has around 100,000 clones, less than 85% seen once. What was sequenced was PBMCs. These receptor sequences come from a woman under 30 in good health and CMV-seropositive.

The J gene is TRBJ1-4, the V gene TRBV9, with TRBD1 matching 11 bases. Per the germline V gene, CDR1 is SGDLS and CDR2 is YYNGEE. J was trimmed by 7 bases and V by 3 bases; bases with no gene match: 8. This CDR3 is built from 16 residues. For the CDR3, the DNA is TGTGCCAGCAGCGCCGGACAGGGGGCGCGAGGTGAAAAACTGTTTTTT. Its translation is CASSAGQGARGEKLFF.

This chain connects TRBV5-1 to TRBJ1-2, with TRBD1 as a possible D gene (5 bases). Germline V gives CDR1 SGHRS, CDR2 YFSETQ. This CDR3 comprises 17 residues. The ends were cut back, 0 bases at V and 5 bases at J, with 20 bases in the middle. Written as DNA, the CDR3 is TGCGCCAGCAGCTTGGGCCTTGGATTGGGGGGAGAGTATGGCTACACCTTC. It is translated as CASSLGLGLGGEYGYTF. The full variable domain, in which reference TRBV5-1 and TRBJ1-2 provide the parts outside the CDR3, is KAGVTQTPRYLIKTRGQQVTLSCSPISGHRSVSWYQQTPGQGLQFLFEYFSETQRNKGNFPGRFSGRQFSNSRSEMNVSTLELGDSALYLCASSLGLGLGGEYGYTFGSGTRLTVV.

The chain is built from TRBV7-9 and TRBJ2-7; possibly TRBD2 for D (6 bases). Germline V gene data show CDR1 as SEHNR and CDR2 as FQNEAQ (reference sequence). Trimming cost V 10 bases and J 3 bases, with 16 bases left between them. This CDR3 comprises 13 residues. The CDR3 region is CATSGEVLYEQYF. The CDR3 DNA follows: TGTGCCACCTCGGGGGAGGTTCTCTACGAGCAGTACTTC.

In this sample, this clone turned up a few times. This chain connects TRBV10-1 to TRBJ2-7; weak D call: TRBD2 (6 bases). The CDR3 length is 14 residues. In germline, CDR1 is WNHNN, CDR2 SYGVQD (reference sequence). V was clipped by 2 bases and J by 6 bases, with 14 bases between them. The CDR3 loop is CASSEGGPAREQYF. In DNA form, the CDR3 reads TGCGCCAGCAGTGAGGGAGGGCCGGCTCGCGAGCAGTACTTC.

The rearrangement joins TRBV4-1 to TRBJ2-1; TRBD2 might be the D (5 bases). The CDR3 has 15 residues. Trimming removed 1 base from V and 4 bases from J, with 11 bases in between. CDR1 and CDR2 from the germline V gene are MGHRA and YSYEKL. The CDR3 is CASSQAGLSYNEQFF. For the CDR3, the DNA is TGCGCCAGCAGCCAAGCAGGACTGTCTTACAATGAGCAGTTCTTC.

This chain joins TRBV6-6 and TRBJ2-7; D is unclear. This CDR3 spans 14 amino acids. V lost 0 bases, J lost 0 bases, and 6 bases lay in between. CDR1 and CDR2 (germline): MNHNY, SVGAGI (reference sequence). This chain's CDR3 is CASSYSEFSYEQYF. The CDR3 DNA is TGTGCCAGCAGTTACTCAGAGTTCTCCTACGAGCAGTACTTC.

The CDR3 here is CASSLQGPTEAFF. In DNA form, the CDR3 reads TGTGCCAGCAGCTTGCAGGGGCCCACTGAAGCTTTCTTT. This sequence joins TRBV5-4 and TRBJ1-1, with TRBD1 as a possible D gene (6 bases). Germline V lookup: CDR1 SGHNT, CDR2 YYREEE (reference sequence). The CDR3 length is 13 residues. V dropped 1 base and J dropped 4 bases, with 8 bases sitting between them.

This clone has a single count. This chain links TRBV19 with TRBJ1-4, with TRBD1 matching 7 bases. V was clipped by 0 bases and J by 8 bases; unmatched bases: 6. CDR1 and CDR2 from the germline V gene are LNHDA and SQIVND (reference sequence). This CDR3 is built from 15 residues. The DNA of the CDR3 is TGTGCCAGTAGTATAGATGTGGCAGGGGGAGAAAAACTGTTTTTT. This codes for CASSIDVAGGEKLFF. Full variable domain (missing parts from reference TRBV19 and TRBJ1-4): DGGITQSPKYLFRKEGQNVTLSCEQNLNHDAMYWYRQDPGQGLRLIYYSQIVNDFQKGDIAEGYSVSREKKESFPLTVTSAQKNPTAFYLCASSIDVAGGEKLFFGSGTQLSVL.

CDR3 nucleotide sequence: TGTGCCAGCACCCTCTCGGGAGGGTATGAGCAGTACTTC. Amino acids: CASTLSGGYEQYF. The chain employs TRBV2 and TRBJ2-7, with 8 bases aligning to TRBD2. Germline lookup yields CDR1 SNHLY and CDR2 FYNNEI. This CDR3 region has 13 residues. J was trimmed by 7 bases and V by 7 bases; bases with no gene match: 9.

V is TRBV6-5 and J is TRBJ2-1; the D is unclear. The V gene lost 8 bases and the J gene lost 5 bases, with 7 bases spanning the gap. Germline V gene sequence: CDR1 MNHEY, CDR2 SVGAGI. This CDR3 has 11 amino acids. For the CDR3, the DNA is TGTGCCAGCGAGAAACACAATGAGCAGTTCTTC. Its translation is CASEKHNEQFF.

The chain joins TRBV6-5 to TRBJ1-4; a possible D gene is TRBD1 (5 bases). Deletions cut 5 bases from V and 8 bases from J, with 15 bases between. This CDR3 spans 14 amino acids. Germline CDR1 is MNHEY and CDR2 is SVGAGI. CDR3 sequence reads: CASSHGQGGEKLFF. CDR3 sequence (DNA): TGTGCCAGCAGTCACGGTCAGGGTGGGGAAAAACTGTTTTTT.

The chain carries TRBV25-1 and TRBJ2-1; 8 bases are shared with TRBD2. V gave up 10 bases and J gave up 1 base; unmatched junction bases: 6. The CDR3 sequence is 14 residues long. From germline, CDR1 is MGHDK and CDR2 SYGVNS. The CDR3 is CATSGGHSYNEQFF. DNA for the CDR3: TGTGCCACCTCGGGAGGGCATTCCTACAATGAGCAGTTCTTC.

This clone was recorded once. V gene TRBV2 combines with J gene TRBJ2-1; 14 bases are shared with TRBD2. CDR1 is SNHLY and CDR2 is FYNNEI in the germline V gene. The ends lost 8 bases at V and 7 bases at J; junction bases unmatched: 4. CDR3 size: 14 residues. The CDR3 loop reads CASLGLAGANEQFF. CDR3 sequence (DNA): TGTGCCAGCTTGGGACTAGCGGGAGCGAATGAGCAGTTCTTC.